This T cell receptor (beta chain) was retrieved from a study of blood T cell repertoires in COVID-19. Overall study context: Donors in the United States, Italy and Spain gave samples during acute or convalescent COVID-19. T cells, B-cell-depleted T cells, or PBMCs supplied cDNA or gDNA.

TCRdb's table, derived via immunoSEQ multiplex PCR, lists solely in-frame clones and lacks some. The sample records some 63,000 clones, 85% being singletons. Germline V gene lookup returns CDR1 LNHDA and CDR2 SQIVND (reference sequence). The V end was cut by 5 bases, the J end by 0 bases, with 8 bases between. The CDR3 is 14 amino acids. The clonotype comes from a human donor in a cohort sampled during active COVID-19. This chain links TRBV19 with TRBJ2-1; no firm D call. Material: peripheral blood. The CDR3 region is CASSLQYSYNEQFF. The CDR3 DNA reads TGTGCCAGTAGTTTACAATACTCCTACAATGAGCAGTTCTTC.